This T cell receptor (beta chain) was sequenced for a study of T-cell memory formation after mild COVID-19. Study-wide results and caveats: The study found contracting CD4+ clones mainly in CM and EM and contracting CD8+ clones in EMRA. Pre-infection memory showed some responding clones, and this suggested that cross-reactive memory joined. There was a balanced CD4/CD8 profile in clones contracting day 15 to 85, and later expanders leaned CD4+.

With constant-segment primers, 5'RACE yielded cDNA libraries of TCR alpha and TCR beta that carried sample barcodes and UMIs. TCRdb reanalysed the 5' RACE reads using MiXCR and keeps one entry per CDR3 protein. The sample has approximately 150,000 distinct CDR3 sequences; around 5.8% are singletons. Ten or more counts support this clonotype. Its antigen remains unidentified. This CDR3 is built from 17 residues. Germline values: CDR1 SEHNR, CDR2 FQNEAQ (reference sequence). Germline trimming cut 7 bases from V and 5 bases from J; bases unmatched to any gene: 18. Sequenced input: PBMCs or a T cell subset sorted from them (not recorded which). The receptor's source is an adult woman who had mild COVID-19 (a few samples of this study predate the infection). Cell type and time point are not known. This chain connects TRBV7-9 to TRBJ2-7; 9 nucleotides agree with TRBD1. The DNA of the CDR3 is TGTGCCAGCACCGACGACAATCTAGGGACAGGGACTAACGAGCAGTACTTC. It translates to CASTDDNLGTGTNEQYF.